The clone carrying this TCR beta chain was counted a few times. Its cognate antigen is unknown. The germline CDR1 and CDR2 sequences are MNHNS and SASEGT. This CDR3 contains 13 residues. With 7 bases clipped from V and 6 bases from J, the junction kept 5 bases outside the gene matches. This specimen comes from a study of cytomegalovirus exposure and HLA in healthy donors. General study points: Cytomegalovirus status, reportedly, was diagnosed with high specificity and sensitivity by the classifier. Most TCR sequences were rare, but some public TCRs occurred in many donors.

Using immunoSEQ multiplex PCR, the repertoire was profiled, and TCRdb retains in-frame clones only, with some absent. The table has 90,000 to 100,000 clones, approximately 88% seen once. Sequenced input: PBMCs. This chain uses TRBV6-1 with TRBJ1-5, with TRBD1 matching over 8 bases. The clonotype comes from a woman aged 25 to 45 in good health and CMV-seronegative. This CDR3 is CASTGQGFQPQHF. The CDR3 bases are TGTGCCAGCACTGGACAGGGCTTTCAGCCCCAGCATTTT.